This T cell receptor beta chain originates from a study of T cell responses to AZD1222 COVID-19 vaccine. This CDR3 has 14 amino acids. V lost 0 bases, J lost 5 bases, and 8 bases lay in between. Per germline, CDR1 LNHNV and CDR2 YYDKDF (reference sequence). Study outcomes and limitations: Nearly half of the spike-specific TCRs reportedly recognize variant regions that carry no mutations. After the peak T cell response, and only then, were repertoires sampled.

As for this clone: The antigen remains undetermined.

Profiled with immunoSEQ multiplex PCR; TCRdb holds only in-frame clones, not every one. The profile shows 150,000 to 180,000 clones, about 86% of them singletons. The rearrangement uses TRBV15 and TRBJ1-3; D perhaps matches TRBD1 (5 bases). The specimen was peripheral blood, collected on day 0 of MenACWY control vaccination. The clonotype comes from an adult in good health. DNA of the CDR3: TGTGCCACCAGCAGAGATGGGACCCGAAACACCATATATTTT. Translating gives CATSRDGTRNTIYF.